The 10 T cell receptor beta chains reported below all come from one sample, sequenced in a study of blood T cell repertoires in COVID-19 (dated by TCRdb to the early 2020s). Receptors were amplified or captured by the immunoSEQ multiplex PCR assay. The table was pulled from immuneACCESS by TCRdb, which kept in-frame rearrangements only. Such tables lose some clones; where checked, under half of the loss comes from unresolved V genes, and the rest has no known cause. This sample lists a few hundred thousand clones; 80% to 90% were detected once. The ten most abundant clones make up roughly 1.1% of the sample. Sequenced: PBMCs or T cells enriched from blood (not recorded which). The source of these receptors is a man younger than 45 who had recovered from COVID-19.

V is TRBV7-9 and J is TRBJ1-2; 7 bases align to TRBD1. From germline, CDR1 is SEHNR and CDR2 FQNEAQ (reference sequence). CDR3 length: 15 amino acids. V was clipped by 1 base and J by 4 bases; unmatched bases: 6. This CDR3 reads CASSLGAGGSYGYTF. CDR3 sequence (DNA): TGTGCCAGCAGCTTAGGGGCAGGGGGAAGCTATGGCTACACCTTC.

In nucleotides, the CDR3 is TGTGCCAGTAGTCTCGGGAGGGGGGATGAAGCTTTCTTT. Protein: CASSLGRGDEAFF. The genes are TRBV19 and TRBJ1-1; D might be TRBD1 (6 bases). Germline-derived CDR1 and CDR2 are LNHDA and SQIVND (reference sequence). The length of the CDR3 is 13 residues. Between the trimmed V and J ends, which lost 5 bases and 7 bases, there was a span of 14 bases.

This chain uses TRBV10-1 with TRBJ2-2; D possibly corresponds to TRBD1 (6 bases). Trimming cost V 7 bases and J 0 bases, with 9 bases left between them. CDR1 and CDR2 (germline): WNHNN, SYGVQD (reference sequence). The CDR3 runs to 14 residues. The CDR3 DNA reads as TGCGCCAGCAATCAGGGGACGAACACCGGGGAGCTGTTTTTT. Amino acid sequence: CASNQGTNTGELFF.

The chain employs TRBV5-4 and TRBJ2-3; 8 nucleotides line up with TRBD1. Germline values: CDR1 SGHNT, CDR2 YYREEE (reference sequence). The CDR3 has 13 residues. J gave up 4 bases and V 3 bases, and 1 base lay outside the gene matches. The CDR3 DNA follows: TGTGCCAGCAGCTCGACAGGGGCAGATACGCAGTATTTT. Its protein is CASSSTGADTQYF.

This rearrangement joins TRBV5-1 to TRBJ2-4; the match to TRBD2 covers 8 bases. Germline trimming cut 0 bases from V and 1 base from J; bases unmatched to any gene: 6. The germline V gene has CDR1 SGHRS and CDR2 YFSETQ. This CDR3 contains 17 residues. The CDR3 DNA follows: TGCGCCAGCAGCTTGGCAGTCGGGAGGGCCGCCAAAAACATTCAGTACTTC. Its protein product is CASSLAVGRAAKNIQYF.

The J gene is TRBJ1-1, the V gene TRBV7-6; 8 bases align to TRBD1. The CDR3 contains 15 residues. The germline gives CDR1 SGHVS, CDR2 FNYEAQ. V gave up 5 bases and J gave up 0 bases; unmatched junction bases: 5. CDR3 nucleotide sequence: TGTGCCAGCAGCGCGAGACAGGGGATGAACACTGAAGCTTTCTTT. Encoded protein: CASSARQGMNTEAFF.

The J gene is TRBJ2-7, the V gene TRBV15; 12 bases line up with TRBD2. This CDR3 is 16 amino acids long. V was clipped by 0 bases and J by 6 bases; unmatched bases: 6. CDR1 and CDR2 (germline): LNHNV, YYDKDF (reference sequence). The CDR3 region is CATSRDLLAGGSEQYF. The CDR3 DNA sequence: TGTGCCACCAGCAGAGATCTACTAGCGGGAGGAAGCGAGCAGTACTTC. Together with reference TRBV15 and TRBJ2-7, the CDR3 gives the full variable domain: DAMVIQNPRYQVTQFGKPVTLSCSQTLNHNVMYWYQQKSSQAPKLLFHYYDKDFNNEADTPDNFQSRRPNTSFCFLDIRSPGLGDTAMYLCATSRDLLAGGSEQYFGPGTRLTVT.

The chain has TRBV5-1 and TRBJ2-2; D gene ambiguous. Germline CDR1 reads SGHRS; CDR2 reads YFSETQ. The CDR3 runs 14 residues. Trimming removed 1 base at V and 4 bases at J, with 8 bases between. CDR3: CASSLSRSTGELFF. The CDR3 DNA sequence: TGCGCCAGCAGCTTGAGTCGGAGCACCGGGGAGCTGTTTTTT.

The chain is built from TRBV29-1 and TRBJ1-1; no reliable D call. The CDR3 totals 9 residues. CDR1 is SQVTM, CDR2 ANQGSEA, per germline. CDR3 bases: TGCACCCGGGACACTGAAGCTTTCTTT. As protein: CTRDTEAFF.

The chain links TRBV9 to TRBJ2-1; D gene unclear. This CDR3 comprises 12 residues. CDR1 and CDR2 (germline): SGDLS, YYNGEE. V was shortened by 3 bases and J by 9 bases, with 10 bases between the two germline ends. CDR3 protein: CASSETLGEQFF. The CDR3 DNA sequence: TGTGCCAGCAGCGAGACATTGGGTGAGCAGTTCTTC.